This TCR beta chain came from a study of cytotoxic CD8 clonotypes in ibrutinib-treated CLL. TCRdb's table, derived via immunoSEQ multiplex PCR, lists solely in-frame clones and lacks some. The sample has about 74,000 clones, 70% to 90% seen once; the top ten hold around 7.6%. Germline assignment: CDR1 LNHDA and CDR2 SQIVND (reference sequence). The CDR3 loop spans 14 amino acids. The junction had 9 bases not matched to a gene; V was cut back by 7 bases and J by 5 bases. The genes are TRBV19 and TRBJ1-1, with 8 positions matching TRBD1. The sequencing used PBMCs, collected at disease progression, from a patient treated with ibrutinib. The receptor comes from a human donor with chronic lymphocytic leukemia. The DNA for the CDR3 is TGTGCCAGTACCGAAACAGGGGGGTGGACTGAAGCTTTCTTT. This codes for CASTETGGWTEAFF. Looking up the rest from reference TRBV19 and TRBJ1-1 gives the full variable domain: DGGITQSPKYLFRKEGQNVTLSCEQNLNHDAMYWYRQDPGQGLRLIYYSQIVNDFQKGDIAEGYSVSREKKESFPLTVTSAQKNPTAFYLCASTETGGWTEAFFGQGTRLTVV.